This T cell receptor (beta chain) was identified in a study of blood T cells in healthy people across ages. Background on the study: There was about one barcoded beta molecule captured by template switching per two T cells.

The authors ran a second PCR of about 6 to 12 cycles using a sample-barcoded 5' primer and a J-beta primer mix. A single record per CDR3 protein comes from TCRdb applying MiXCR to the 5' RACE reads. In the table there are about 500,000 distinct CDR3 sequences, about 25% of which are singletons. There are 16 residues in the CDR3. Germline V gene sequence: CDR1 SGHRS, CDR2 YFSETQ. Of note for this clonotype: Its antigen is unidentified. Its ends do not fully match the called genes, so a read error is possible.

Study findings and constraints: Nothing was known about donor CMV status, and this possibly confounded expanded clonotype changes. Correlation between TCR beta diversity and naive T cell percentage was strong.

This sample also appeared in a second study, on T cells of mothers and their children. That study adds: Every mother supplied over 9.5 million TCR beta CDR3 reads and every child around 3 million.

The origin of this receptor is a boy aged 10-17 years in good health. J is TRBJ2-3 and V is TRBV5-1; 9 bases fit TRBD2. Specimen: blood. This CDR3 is CASSQVVAGAADTQYF. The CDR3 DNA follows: TGCGCCAGCAGCCAGGTGGTAGCGGGAGCGGCAGATACACAGTATTTT.